This T cell receptor (beta chain) stems from a study of patients and donors after allogeneic stem cell transplantation. TCRdb re-derived calls from the RT-PCR reads in MiXCR, one entry per CDR3 protein. The repertoire holds around 150,000 distinct CDR3 sequences, with approximately 37% as singletons. This CDR3 spans 13 amino acids. V was pared by 6 bases and J by 6 bases, with 14 bases between. Germline values: CDR1 ENHRY, CDR2 SYGVKD. This receptor was obtained from a human donor who was either an allogeneic HSCT recipient or a stem cell or donor lymphocyte infusion donor (not recorded which). It is not recorded whose cells these are; they may come from a transplant donor. Sequencing used blood, either unsorted or a sorted T cell fraction (not recorded which). The V and J genes are TRBV10-3 and TRBJ1-1; a weak D match, TRBD1 (5 bases). The CDR3 DNA sequence: TGTGCCATCAGACTAGGACATCAAGCTGAAGCTTTCTTT. Encoded protein: CAIRLGHQAEAFF.